The clone carrying this T cell receptor beta chain was seen more than once but under ten times. The data derive from a study of CD8 T cells in ankylosing spondylitis. There are 13 residues in the CDR3. The V gene lost 2 bases and the J gene lost 5 bases, with 12 bases spanning the gap. CDR1 and CDR2 from the germline V gene are SQVTM and ANQGSEA. TCRdb processed the 5' RACE reads anew with MiXCR; each CDR3 protein has one entry. Among 250,000 to 350,000 distinct CDR3 sequences listed, under 25% were seen once. The J gene is TRBJ1-1, the V gene TRBV29-1; D is unresolved. The source of this sequence is a female donor with ankylosing spondylitis or in good health (not recorded which). The source material was blood, either unsorted or a sorted T cell fraction (not recorded which). In nucleotides, the CDR3 is TGCAGCGTTGAAAAACAAAGAGGAACTGAAGCTTTCTTT. Translated: CSVEKQRGTEAFF.